This TCR beta chain derives from a study of CD8 T cells in ankylosing spondylitis. TCRdb reprocessed the 5' RACE reads with MiXCR, giving one entry per CDR3 protein. The sample lists 200,000 to 300,000 distinct CDR3 sequences, about 10% occurring once. CDR1 is MDHEN, CDR2 SYDVKM, per germline. This CDR3 has 12 residues. V was trimmed by 10 bases and J by 0 bases, leaving 9 bases between them. The receptor comes from a male donor with ankylosing spondylitis or in good health (not recorded which). The chain couples TRBV28 to TRBJ1-1; D unresolved. Sequences were obtained from blood, either unsorted or a sorted T cell fraction (not recorded which). The DNA of the CDR3 is TGTGCCACCTCAGAGATGAACACTGAAGCTTTCTTT. Translating gives CATSEMNTEAFF.